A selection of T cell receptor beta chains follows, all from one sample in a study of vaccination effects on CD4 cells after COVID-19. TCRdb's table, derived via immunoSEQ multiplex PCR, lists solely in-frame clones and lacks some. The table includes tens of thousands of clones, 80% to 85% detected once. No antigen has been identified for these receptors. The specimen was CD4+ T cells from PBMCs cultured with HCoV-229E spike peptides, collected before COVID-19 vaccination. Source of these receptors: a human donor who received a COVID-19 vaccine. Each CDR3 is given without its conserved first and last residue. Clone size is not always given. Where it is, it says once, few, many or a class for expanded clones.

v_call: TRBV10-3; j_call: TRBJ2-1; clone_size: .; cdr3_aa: AIRRDPWNEQF
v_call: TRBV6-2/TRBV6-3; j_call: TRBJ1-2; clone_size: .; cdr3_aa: ASSYSGRPNYGYT
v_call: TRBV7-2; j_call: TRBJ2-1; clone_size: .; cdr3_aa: ASSLAMSEEF
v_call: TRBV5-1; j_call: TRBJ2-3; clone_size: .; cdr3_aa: ASRSRVLGTDTQY
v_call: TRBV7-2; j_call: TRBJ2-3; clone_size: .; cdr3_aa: ASSFSGGAPGTQY
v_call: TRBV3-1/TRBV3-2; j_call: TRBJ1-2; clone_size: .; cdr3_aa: ASSQGLIGGADYGYT
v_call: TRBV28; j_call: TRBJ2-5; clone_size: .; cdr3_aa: ASSLSDTQETQY
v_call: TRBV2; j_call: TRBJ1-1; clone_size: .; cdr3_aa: ASRESGARVAEAF
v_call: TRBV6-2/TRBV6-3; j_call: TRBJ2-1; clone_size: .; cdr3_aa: ASSAGTGVNEQF
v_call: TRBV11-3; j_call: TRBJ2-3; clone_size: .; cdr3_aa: ASSSEGADTQY
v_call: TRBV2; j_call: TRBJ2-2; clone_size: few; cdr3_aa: ASGGRTGELF
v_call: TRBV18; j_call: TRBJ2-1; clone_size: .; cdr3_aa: ASSLIQGRMRLYNEQF
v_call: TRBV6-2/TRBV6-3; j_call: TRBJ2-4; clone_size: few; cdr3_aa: ASSYTGQKNIQY
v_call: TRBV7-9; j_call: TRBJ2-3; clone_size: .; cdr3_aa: ASSPRTSGVSDTQY
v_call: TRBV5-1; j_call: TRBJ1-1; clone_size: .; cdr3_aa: ASSWSPGQGNTEAF
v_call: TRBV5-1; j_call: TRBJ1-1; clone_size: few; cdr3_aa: ASSVTGSTEAF
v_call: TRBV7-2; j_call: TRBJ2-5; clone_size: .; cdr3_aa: ASSTRTLRETQY
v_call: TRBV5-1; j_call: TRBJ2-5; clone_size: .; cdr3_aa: ASSLVITGREETQY
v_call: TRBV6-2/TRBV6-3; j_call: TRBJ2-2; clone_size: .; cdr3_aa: ASSYGVDTGELF
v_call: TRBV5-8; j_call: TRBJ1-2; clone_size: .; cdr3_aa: ASSVPGQGSDYGYT
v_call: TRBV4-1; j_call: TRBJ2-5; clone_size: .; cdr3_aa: ASSQDEERRKETQY
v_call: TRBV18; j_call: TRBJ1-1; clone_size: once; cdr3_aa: ASSPQVSNTEAF